The clone carrying this TCR beta chain was seen a handful of times. In the original analysis: From reference gene primer amplification, estimates of nucleated cell counts were derived. The assay was immunoSEQ multiplex PCR, and TCRdb's table has in-frame clones only and misses some. V and J calls and clone size are as listed in that table; D and trimming were resolved from the DNA. The sample includes 300,000 to 450,000 clones, more than 85% seen only once; the top ten take under 1.3%. This sample stems from a study of blood T cell repertoires in COVID-19. Background on the study: The study drew acute and convalescent COVID-19 samples from the United States, Italy and Spain.

Germline values: CDR1 SGHNT, CDR2 YYREEE (reference sequence). The CDR3 totals 17 residues. The junction had 10 bases not matched to a gene; V was cut back by 4 bases and J by 1 base. Participant ages covered about 18 to 90 years across 25 or so US areas. This clonotype originated in a young woman who had recovered from COVID-19. The sequenced sample was PBMCs or T cells enriched from blood (not recorded which). This rearrangement joins TRBV5-4 to TRBJ1-1; 10 bases fit TRBD1. In DNA form, the CDR3 reads TGTGCCAGCAGCACCTGGACAGGGGGAAACAAGAACACTGAAGCTTTCTTT. Translating gives CASSTWTGGNKNTEAFF.